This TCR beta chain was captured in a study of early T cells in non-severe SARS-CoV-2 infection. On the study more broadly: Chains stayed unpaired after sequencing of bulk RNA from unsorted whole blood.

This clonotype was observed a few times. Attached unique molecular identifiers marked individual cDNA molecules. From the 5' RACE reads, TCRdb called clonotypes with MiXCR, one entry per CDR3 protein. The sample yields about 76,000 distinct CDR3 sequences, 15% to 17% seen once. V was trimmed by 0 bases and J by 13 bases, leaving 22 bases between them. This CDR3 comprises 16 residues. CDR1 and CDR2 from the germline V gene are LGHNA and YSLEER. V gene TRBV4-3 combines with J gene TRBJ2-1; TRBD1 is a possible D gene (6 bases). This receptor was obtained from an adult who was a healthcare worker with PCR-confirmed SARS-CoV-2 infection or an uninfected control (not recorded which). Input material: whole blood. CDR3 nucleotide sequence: TGCGCCAGCAGCCAAGATCGAGAAGGGACACCTAACACCCAGTTCTTC. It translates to CASSQDREGTPNTQFF.